One T cell receptor (beta chain) is described in this entry. This sample was taken from a study of T cells in Graves' hyperthyroidism and ophthalmopathy. Per the germline V gene, CDR1 is SQVTM and CDR2 is ANQGSEA. Unmatched junction bases numbered 5, after V lost 6 bases and J lost 3 bases. This CDR3 contains 12 residues. TCR beta CDR3 regions were amplified from RNA transcripts. First-round RT-PCR with HTBI primers amplified the TCR CDR3 region. MiXCR, run by TCRdb on the multiplex PCR reads, gives a single entry per CDR3 protein. The sample contains around 800,000 distinct CDR3 sequences, roughly 40% of which appear only once.

The receptor's source is a man younger than 35 with Graves' hyperthyroidism. Sequencing input: blood. The chain couples TRBV29-1 to TRBJ2-7, with 7 bases that match TRBD1. As DNA, the CDR3 is TGCAGCGTGAAGACAGGGAACTACGAGCAGTACTTC. Its protein is CSVKTGNYEQYF.